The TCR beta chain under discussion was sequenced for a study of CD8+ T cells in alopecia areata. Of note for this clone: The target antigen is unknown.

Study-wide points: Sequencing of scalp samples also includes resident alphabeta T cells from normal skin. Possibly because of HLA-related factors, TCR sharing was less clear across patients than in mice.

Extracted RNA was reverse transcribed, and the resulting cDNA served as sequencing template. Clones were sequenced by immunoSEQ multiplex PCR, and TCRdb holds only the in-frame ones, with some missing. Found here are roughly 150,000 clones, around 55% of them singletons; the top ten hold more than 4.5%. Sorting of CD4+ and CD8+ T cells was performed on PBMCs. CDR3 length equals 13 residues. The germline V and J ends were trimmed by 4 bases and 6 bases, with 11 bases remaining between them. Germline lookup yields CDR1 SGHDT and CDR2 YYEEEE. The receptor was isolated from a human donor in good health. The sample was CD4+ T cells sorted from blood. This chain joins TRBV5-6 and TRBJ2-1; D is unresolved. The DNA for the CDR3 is TGTGCCAGCAGCGGTAAGTACGGCAATGAGCAGTTCTTC. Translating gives CASSGKYGNEQFF.